The clone carrying this T cell receptor beta chain has only a few counts. Per the original data handling: Amplification with reference gene primers provided the estimates of nucleated cell counts. Repertoires were generated with immunoSEQ multiplex PCR, while TCRdb's copy carries only in-frame clones and drops some. Clone size and the V and J calls come from that table; the DNA yielded D and trimming. The sample consists of under 65,000 clones, more than 75% of them appearing once. While infection was still active, Seattle patients were enrolled and then followed longitudinally. These data belong to a study of blood T cell repertoires in COVID-19. The wider study: PBMCs, B-cell-depleted T cells, or T cells were the source of the cDNA or gDNA that made up the material.

Trimming took 5 bases from V and 4 from J, leaving 14 bases between them. Germline-derived CDR1 and CDR2 are SEHNR and FQNEAQ (reference sequence). The CDR3 covers 14 residues. This TCR was sampled from a woman aged 55-70 years with COVID-19, enrolled during active disease. The sample consisted of peripheral blood. The chain recombines TRBV7-9 with TRBJ1-2; tentative D call: TRBD1 (5 bases). The CDR3 sequence is CASSQMGGFYGYTF. The CDR3 DNA follows: TGTGCCAGCAGCCAAATGGGGGGGTTCTATGGCTACACCTTC.